A selection of T cell receptor beta chains follows, all from one sample in a study of blood T cell repertoires in COVID-19. Some clones are missing from TCRdb's copy, which holds only in-frame ones; the method was immunoSEQ multiplex PCR. The sample includes some 280,000 clones, 89% of them seen just once. Sequenced: peripheral blood. The source of these receptors is a woman aged 40 to 50 who had recovered from COVID-19. The conserved cysteine and the conserved F or W are not part of the CDR3 here. D genes are given only for firm matches.

J gene: TRBJ2-1; D gene: TRBD2; CDR3 length: 13; V gene: TRBV18; CDR3 protein: ASSLGIAGSNEQF
J gene: TRBJ2-2; D gene: .; CDR3 length: 13; V gene: TRBV19; CDR3 protein: ASSILGAGTGELF
J gene: TRBJ2-1; D gene: .; CDR3 length: 15; V gene: TRBV3-1/TRBV3-2; CDR3 protein: ASSRRPSEVSYNEQF
J gene: TRBJ2-2; D gene: TRBD2; CDR3 length: 12; V gene: TRBV3-1/TRBV3-2; CDR3 protein: ASSQDTSAGELF
J gene: TRBJ2-5; D gene: .; CDR3 length: 15; V gene: TRBV4-1; CDR3 protein: ASSQEGPQGSTKTQY
J gene: TRBJ2-7; D gene: .; CDR3 length: 13; V gene: TRBV2; CDR3 protein: ASSEATRNPYEQY
J gene: TRBJ1-1; D gene: .; CDR3 length: 11; V gene: TRBV7-8; CDR3 protein: ASSMAGNTEAF
J gene: TRBJ2-3; D gene: TRBD2; CDR3 length: 14; V gene: TRBV18; CDR3 protein: ASSPETSGTADTQY
J gene: TRBJ2-5; D gene: .; CDR3 length: 10; V gene: TRBV7-9; CDR3 protein: ASSPNRETQY
J gene: TRBJ2-7; D gene: .; CDR3 length: 10; V gene: TRBV27; CDR3 protein: ASRNRVYEQY
J gene: TRBJ2-1; D gene: .; CDR3 length: 11; V gene: TRBV6-5; CDR3 protein: ASSSDRYNEQF
J gene: TRBJ2-3; D gene: .; CDR3 length: 13; V gene: TRBV2; CDR3 protein: ASSEVAPRTDTQY
J gene: TRBJ1-3; D gene: TRBD1; CDR3 length: 14; V gene: TRBV18; CDR3 protein: ASSPPDRVSGNTIY
J gene: TRBJ1-2; D gene: TRBD1; CDR3 length: 10; V gene: TRBV3-1/TRBV3-2; CDR3 protein: ASSARQGGYT
J gene: TRBJ2-7; D gene: TRBD1; CDR3 length: 13; V gene: TRBV6-1; CDR3 protein: ASSEAGTGFNEQY
J gene: TRBJ2-5; D gene: .; CDR3 length: 13; V gene: TRBV6-1; CDR3 protein: ASSEGSGPQETQY
J gene: TRBJ1-2; D gene: .; CDR3 length: 12; V gene: TRBV5-1; CDR3 protein: ASSLGEGNYGYT
J gene: TRBJ2-6; D gene: TRBD1; CDR3 length: 19; V gene: TRBV23-1; CDR3 protein: ASSQRGKRTGFVSGANVLT
J gene: TRBJ2-2; D gene: .; CDR3 length: 14; V gene: TRBV5-1; CDR3 protein: ASSLVTGRDTGELF
J gene: TRBJ2-7; D gene: .; CDR3 length: 11; V gene: TRBV12-3/TRBV12-4; CDR3 protein: ASSLGRGYEQY
J gene: TRBJ2-2; D gene: TRBD1; CDR3 length: 11; V gene: TRBV27; CDR3 protein: ASSKQGAGELF
J gene: TRBJ2-2; D gene: TRBD2; CDR3 length: 14; V gene: TRBV3-1/TRBV3-2; CDR3 protein: ASSQGRLAGARELF
J gene: TRBJ2-1; D gene: .; CDR3 length: 11; V gene: TRBV27; CDR3 protein: ASSRGDPNEQF
J gene: TRBJ1-5; D gene: .; CDR3 length: 11; V gene: TRBV6-5; CDR3 protein: ASSSGGNQPQH
J gene: TRBJ1-2; D gene: .; CDR3 length: 10; V gene: TRBV28; CDR3 protein: ASSSVSYGYT
J gene: TRBJ2-7; D gene: TRBD2; CDR3 length: 15; V gene: TRBV11-3; CDR3 protein: ASSSEMPSGDLYEQY
J gene: TRBJ2-7; D gene: .; CDR3 length: 13; V gene: TRBV19; CDR3 protein: ASSIKGGEAYEQY
J gene: TRBJ2-3; D gene: TRBD1; CDR3 length: 14; V gene: TRBV18; CDR3 protein: ASSPPGGQGSDTQY
J gene: TRBJ2-5; D gene: TRBD2; CDR3 length: 13; V gene: TRBV7-2; CDR3 protein: ASSLHAGGPETQY
J gene: TRBJ2-7; D gene: TRBD2; CDR3 length: 15; V gene: TRBV10-3; CDR3 protein: AIGLGAGNPSSYEQY
J gene: TRBJ1-1; D gene: TRBD1; CDR3 length: 13; V gene: TRBV3-1/TRBV3-2; CDR3 protein: ASSSTGVGDTEAF
J gene: TRBJ2-2; D gene: .; CDR3 length: 13; V gene: TRBV27; CDR3 protein: ASSLSLAYAGELF
J gene: TRBJ1-2; D gene: .; CDR3 length: 10; V gene: TRBV10-3; CDR3 protein: AIGQANYGYT
J gene: TRBJ2-3; D gene: .; CDR3 length: 13; V gene: TRBV10-3; CDR3 protein: AISAGQGGADTQY
J gene: TRBJ1-3; D gene: .; CDR3 length: 13; V gene: TRBV4-1; CDR3 protein: ASSLRVLSGNTIY
J gene: TRBJ2-3; D gene: TRBD2; CDR3 length: 14; V gene: TRBV25-1; CDR3 protein: ASSFPAGGYGDTQY
J gene: TRBJ1-4; D gene: TRBD1; CDR3 length: 12; V gene: TRBV2; CDR3 protein: ASSEITGVEKLF
J gene: TRBJ2-5; D gene: TRBD2; CDR3 length: 12; V gene: TRBV28; CDR3 protein: ASLSAGFQETQY
J gene: TRBJ2-1; D gene: TRBD2; CDR3 length: 13; V gene: TRBV5-1; CDR3 protein: ASSLGTSGDNEQF
J gene: TRBJ2-3; D gene: TRBD2; CDR3 length: 14; V gene: TRBV7-2; CDR3 protein: ASSFAAGGGTDTQY
J gene: TRBJ2-3; D gene: .; CDR3 length: 14; V gene: TRBV19; CDR3 protein: ASSIGTGASTDTQY
J gene: TRBJ2-1; D gene: TRBD2; CDR3 length: 13; V gene: TRBV7-2; CDR3 protein: ASSLGLAGNNEQF
J gene: TRBJ2-1; D gene: TRBD1; CDR3 length: 13; V gene: TRBV2; CDR3 protein: ASYGTGQGTNEQF
J gene: TRBJ1-2; D gene: .; CDR3 length: 11; V gene: TRBV27; CDR3 protein: ASSLAGHYGYT
J gene: TRBJ1-1; D gene: .; CDR3 length: 16; V gene: TRBV21-1; CDR3 protein: ASSKEAPTGWRNTEAF
J gene: TRBJ2-1; D gene: TRBD2; CDR3 length: 13; V gene: TRBV19; CDR3 protein: ASSTTTSGYNEQF
J gene: TRBJ2-1; D gene: TRBD1; CDR3 length: 14; V gene: TRBV5-5; CDR3 protein: ASSLAGTGVWNEQF
J gene: TRBJ2-7; D gene: .; CDR3 length: 13; V gene: TRBV11-2; CDR3 protein: ASSSSSGVKDEQY
J gene: TRBJ2-2; D gene: TRBD2; CDR3 length: 12; V gene: TRBV3-1/TRBV3-2; CDR3 protein: ASSYGRLGWELF
J gene: TRBJ2-7; D gene: TRBD1; CDR3 length: 12; V gene: TRBV5-5; CDR3 protein: ASSPGQGAYEQY
J gene: TRBJ2-1; D gene: .; CDR3 length: 11; V gene: TRBV9; CDR3 protein: ASSESGYNEQF
J gene: TRBJ2-1; D gene: .; CDR3 length: 14; V gene: TRBV11-3; CDR3 protein: ASSEQTGSDYNEQF
J gene: TRBJ2-7; D gene: .; CDR3 length: 12; V gene: TRBV3-1/TRBV3-2; CDR3 protein: ASSQGGLNYEQY
J gene: TRBJ2-7; D gene: .; CDR3 length: 10; V gene: TRBV5-5; CDR3 protein: ASSSTGYEQY
J gene: TRBJ2-3; D gene: TRBD2; CDR3 length: 13; V gene: TRBV2; CDR3 protein: ASRGASGFTDTQY
J gene: TRBJ2-7; D gene: TRBD2; CDR3 length: 16; V gene: TRBV4-2; CDR3 protein: ASSRRTGTSGRAEEQY